This T cell receptor beta chain came from a study of cytomegalovirus exposure and HLA in healthy donors. V was pared by 5 bases and J by 3 bases, with 11 bases between. The CDR3 is 13 residues long. The germline CDR1 and CDR2 sequences are MNHEY and SMNVEV (reference sequence). Profiling relied on immunoSEQ multiplex PCR, and the TCRdb table lists in-frame clones only, not all of them. The sample holds some 80,000 clones, 90% to 96% seen once. The donors belonged to the approximately 130-subject validation cohort, separate from the approximately 670-subject first cohort. To note about this clone: As yet, its antigen is unknown.

Study-level findings and limits: In vitro checks showed that a few CMV-associated chains really do target CMV antigens.

J is TRBJ2-7 and V is TRBV27, with D possibly matching TRBD1 (6 bases). The sequencing input was PBMCs. The receptor comes from a man aged 18-30 years in good health and CMV-seropositive. This CDR3 reads CASSLGQRYEQYF. Written as DNA, the CDR3 is TGTGCCAGCAGTCTTGGACAGCGCTACGAGCAGTACTTC.